Following are 4 T cell receptor beta chains from one sample sequenced in a study of CD4 and CD8 cells across lung adenocarcinoma regions. TCRdb called the PCR reads again in MiXCR, with one record for every CDR3 protein. Here the sample spans 13,000 or so distinct CDR3 sequences, over 45% being singletons. What was sequenced was CD8+ T cells from the margin of a lung tumor. These receptors were obtained from a male donor with lung adenocarcinoma. The CD4 and CD8 labels of this study may be unreliable.

This clonotype is a singleton in its sample. The rearrangement uses TRBV6-1 and TRBJ2-5; a weak D match, TRBD2 (7 bases). Germline CDR1 reads MNHNS; CDR2 reads SASEGT. V shed 8 bases and J shed 3 bases, with 22 bases lying between them. There are 16 residues in the CDR3. The CDR3 nucleotides are TGTGCCAGCGGGGGATCCGGGGGGCGTGACGAAGAGACCCAGTACTTC. Translation gives CASGGSGGRDEETQYF.

Only one count was recorded for this clonotype. The missing conserved phenylalanine or tryptophan at the end of this CDR3 makes a read error likely. The DNA is left out, because the CDR3 cannot be placed on it with certainty; the CDR3 is given as TCRdb lists it. The chain couples TRBV12-3 or TRBV12-4 to TRBJ2-3. The CDR3 extends over 12 residues, inclusive of both ends. This chain's CDR3 is CASSLVGMSSSS.

This clonotype showed up many times. The chain links TRBV7-8 to TRBJ1-1, with D perhaps matching TRBD1 (5 bases). Per the germline V gene, CDR1 is SGHVS and CDR2 is FQNEAQ. V was cut by 5 bases and J by 3 bases, with 10 bases left in between. This CDR3 contains 13 residues. The chain's CDR3 is CASSVGQYTEAFF. DNA of the CDR3: TGTGCCAGCAGCGTAGGACAATACACTGAAGCTTTCTTT.

The chain carries TRBV5-1 and TRBJ2-5; possibly TRBD1 for D (5 bases). Trimming took 2 bases from V and 5 from J, leaving 10 bases between them. CDR1 is SGHRS, CDR2 YFSETQ, per germline. This CDR3 is 13 amino acids long. The CDR3 DNA reads TGCGCCAGCAGCTTATCAGGGCGGGAGACCCAGTACTTC. Translation: CASSLSGRETQYF. Combining the CDR3 with reference TRBV5-1 and TRBJ2-5 gives the whole variable domain KAGVTQTPRYLIKTRGQQVTLSCSPISGHRSVSWYQQTPGQGLQFLFEYFSETQRNKGNFPGRFSGRQFSNSRSEMNVSTLELGDSALYLCASSLSGRETQYFGPGTRLLVL.